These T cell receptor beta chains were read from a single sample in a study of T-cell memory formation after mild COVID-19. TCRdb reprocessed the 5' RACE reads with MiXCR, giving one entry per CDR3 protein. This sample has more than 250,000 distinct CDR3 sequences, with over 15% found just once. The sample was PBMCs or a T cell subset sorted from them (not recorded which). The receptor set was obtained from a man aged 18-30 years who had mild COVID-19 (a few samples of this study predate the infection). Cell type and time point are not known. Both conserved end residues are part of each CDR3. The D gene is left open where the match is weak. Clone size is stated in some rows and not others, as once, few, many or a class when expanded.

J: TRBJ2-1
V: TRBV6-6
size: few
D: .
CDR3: CASRGERGGYFNEQFF
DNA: TGTGCCAGCAGGGGAGAACGCGGGGGCTATTTCAATGAGCAGTTCTTC

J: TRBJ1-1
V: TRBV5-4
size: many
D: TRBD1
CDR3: CASSWDRGNTEAFF
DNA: TGTGCCAGCAGCTGGGACAGGGGGAACACTGAAGCTTTCTTT

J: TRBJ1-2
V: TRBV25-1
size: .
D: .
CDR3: CASSEGPGVGYGYTF
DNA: TGTGCCAGCAGTGAAGGTCCGGGGGTGGGGTATGGCTACACCTTC

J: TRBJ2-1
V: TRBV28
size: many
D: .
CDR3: CASSSKTRGEQFF
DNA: TGTGCCAGCAGTTCTAAGACTAGGGGTGAGCAGTTCTTC

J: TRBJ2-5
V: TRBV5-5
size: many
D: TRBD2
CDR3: CASSPRRGGTSGQETQYF
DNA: TGTGCCAGCAGCCCGAGACGGGGGGGAACATCTGGCCAAGAGACCCAGTACTTC

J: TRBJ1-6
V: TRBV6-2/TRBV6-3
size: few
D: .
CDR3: CASRGLSALVTSPLHF
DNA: TGTGCCAGCAGAGGGCTATCCGCATTGGTCACTTCACCCCTCCACTTT

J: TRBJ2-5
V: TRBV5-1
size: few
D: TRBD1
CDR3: CASGTGRDQETQYF
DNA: TGCGCCAGCGGGACAGGACGAGACCAAGAGACCCAGTACTTC

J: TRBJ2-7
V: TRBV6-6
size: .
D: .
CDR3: CASSYGTGSEQYF
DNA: TGTGCCAGCAGTTACGGGACTGGGAGCGAGCAGTACTTC

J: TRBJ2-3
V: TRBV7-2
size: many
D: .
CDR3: CASTLSPSDTQYF
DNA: TGTGCCAGCACCCTATCCCCGTCGGATACGCAGTATTTT

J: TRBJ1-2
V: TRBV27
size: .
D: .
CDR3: CASSLGGTYGYTF
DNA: TGTGCCAGCAGTTTGGGGGGTACCTATGGCTACACCTTC

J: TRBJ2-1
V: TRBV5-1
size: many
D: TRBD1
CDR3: CASSVPGTGAPYNEQFF
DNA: TGCGCCAGCAGCGTCCCCGGGACAGGGGCCCCCTACAATGAGCAGTTCTTC

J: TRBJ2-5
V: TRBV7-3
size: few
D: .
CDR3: CASSLTYGEGETQYF
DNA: TGTGCCAGCAGCTTAACGTACGGCGAGGGCGAGACCCAGTACTTC

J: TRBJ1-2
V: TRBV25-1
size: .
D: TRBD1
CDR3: CASSAQGVKGYTF
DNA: TGTGCCAGCAGTGCACAGGGGGTGAAAGGCTACACCTTC

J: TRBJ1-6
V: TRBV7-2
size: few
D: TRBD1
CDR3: CASSLRGQGAKGVVRTPLHF
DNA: TGTGCCAGCAGCTTACGGGGGCAGGGGGCGAAAGGAGTGGTACGGACACCCCTCCACTTT

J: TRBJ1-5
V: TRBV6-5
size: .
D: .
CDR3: CASSYASPNQPQHF
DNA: TGTGCCAGCAGTTACGCCAGCCCCAATCAGCCCCAGCATTTT

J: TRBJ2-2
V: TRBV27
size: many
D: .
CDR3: CASGLLSTGELFF
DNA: TGTGCCAGCGGGCTTCTCTCCACCGGGGAGCTGTTTTTT

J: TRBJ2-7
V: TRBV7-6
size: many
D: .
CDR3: CASSLSGQGSYEQYF
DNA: TGTGCCAGCAGCCTCTCGGGGCAGGGATCCTACGAGCAGTACTTC

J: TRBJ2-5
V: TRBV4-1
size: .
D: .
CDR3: CASSQEPGPGQETQYF
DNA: TGCGCCAGCAGCCAAGAACCAGGGCCGGGGCAAGAGACCCAGTACTTC

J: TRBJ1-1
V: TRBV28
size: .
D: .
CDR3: CASSLSLYRLNTEAFF
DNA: TGTGCCAGCAGTTTATCTCTTTACAGGCTGAACACTGAAGCTTTCTTT

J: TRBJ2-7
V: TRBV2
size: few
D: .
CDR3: CASSDTWAYEQYF
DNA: TGTGCCAGCAGTGACACTTGGGCGTACGAGCAGTACTTC

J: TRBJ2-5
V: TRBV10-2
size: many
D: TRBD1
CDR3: CASRPGTGVGETQYF
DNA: TGCGCCAGCCGTCCCGGGACAGGGGTTGGCGAGACCCAGTACTTC

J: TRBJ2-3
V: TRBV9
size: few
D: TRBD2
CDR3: CASSVEGLAADTQYF
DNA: TGTGCCAGCAGCGTAGAGGGACTAGCCGCAGATACGCAGTATTTT

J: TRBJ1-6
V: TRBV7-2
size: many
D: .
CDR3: CASSGQLDSPLHF
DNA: TGTGCCAGCAGCGGACAATTAGATTCACCCCTCCACTTT

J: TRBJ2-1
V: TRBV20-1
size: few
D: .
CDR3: CSARGGPGGAVNEQFF
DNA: TGCAGTGCTAGGGGGGGGCCCGGAGGGGCGGTCAATGAGCAGTTCTTC

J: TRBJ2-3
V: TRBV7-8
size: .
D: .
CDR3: CASLNRETDTQYF
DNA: TGTGCCAGCCTTAACAGAGAAACGGATACGCAGTATTTT

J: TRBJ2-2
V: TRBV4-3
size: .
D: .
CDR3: CASSQTVSAAGELFF
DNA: TGCGCCAGCAGCCAGACCGTTAGCGCAGCCGGGGAGCTGTTTTTT

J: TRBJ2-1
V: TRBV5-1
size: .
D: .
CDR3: CASSDHREGNEQFF
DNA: TGCGCCAGCAGCGACCACAGGGAGGGCAATGAGCAGTTCTTC

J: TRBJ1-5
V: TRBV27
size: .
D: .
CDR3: CASSPAGVRPQHF
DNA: TGTGCCAGCAGTCCAGCAGGGGTGCGGCCCCAGCATTTT

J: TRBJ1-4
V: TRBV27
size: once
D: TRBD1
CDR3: CASSFLRDRGSPVGREKLFF
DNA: TGTGCCAGCAGTTTCCTCCGGGACAGGGGATCCCCAGTCGGGCGTGAAAAACTGTTTTTT

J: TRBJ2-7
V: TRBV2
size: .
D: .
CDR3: CASSGQAYEQYF
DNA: TGTGCCAGCAGTGGCCAAGCCTACGAGCAGTACTTC

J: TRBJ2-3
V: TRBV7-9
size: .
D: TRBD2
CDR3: CASSPLSGGYTDTQYF
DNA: TGTGCCAGCAGCCCGCTGAGCGGGGGCTACACAGATACGCAGTATTTT

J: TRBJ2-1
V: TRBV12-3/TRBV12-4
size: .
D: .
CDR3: CASRFIDGARRNEQFF
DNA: TGTGCCAGCAGGTTCATTGACGGCGCCCGACGCAATGAGCAGTTCTTC

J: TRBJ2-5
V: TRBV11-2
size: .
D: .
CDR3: CASSFNFVQETQYF
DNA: TGTGCCAGCAGCTTTAATTTCGTGCAAGAGACCCAGTACTTC

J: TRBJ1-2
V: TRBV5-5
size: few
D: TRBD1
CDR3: CASSRQGLTNYGYTF
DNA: TGTGCCAGCAGCCGACAGGGCTTGACCAACTATGGCTACACCTTC

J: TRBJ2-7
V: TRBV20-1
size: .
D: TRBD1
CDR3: CSARTGQGNEQYF
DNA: TGCAGTGCTAGAACGGGACAGGGGAACGAGCAGTACTTC

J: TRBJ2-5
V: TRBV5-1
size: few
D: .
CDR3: CASSVRPMTPPGEFETQYF
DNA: TGCGCCAGCAGCGTTCGGCCTATGACCCCCCCAGGGGAGTTCGAGACCCAGTACTTC

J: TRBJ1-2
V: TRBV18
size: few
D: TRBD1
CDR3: CASSGPGQGANGYTF
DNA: TGTGCCAGCTCAGGACCGGGACAGGGGGCGAATGGCTACACCTTC

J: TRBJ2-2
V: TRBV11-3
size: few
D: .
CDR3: CASSWGANTGELFF
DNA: TGTGCCAGCAGCTGGGGAGCGAACACCGGGGAGCTGTTTTTT

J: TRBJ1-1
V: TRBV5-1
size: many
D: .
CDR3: CASSLLQRPATEAFF
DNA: TGCGCCAGCAGCTTGTTGCAGCGCCCGGCCACTGAAGCTTTCTTT

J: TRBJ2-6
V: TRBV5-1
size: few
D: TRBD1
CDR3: CANQDRGPFSGANVLTF
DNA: TGCGCCAACCAGGACAGGGGCCCTTTCTCTGGGGCCAACGTCCTGACTTTC

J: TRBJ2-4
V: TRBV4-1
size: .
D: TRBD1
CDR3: CVSSHPGTDMNIQYF
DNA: TGCGTCAGCAGCCACCCCGGGACAGACATGAACATTCAGTACTTC

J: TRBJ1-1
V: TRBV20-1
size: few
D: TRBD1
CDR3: CSARRQGRVNTEAFF
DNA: TGCAGTGCTAGAAGACAGGGGAGGGTGAACACTGAAGCTTTCTTT

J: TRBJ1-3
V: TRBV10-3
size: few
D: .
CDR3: CAISELPGVSGNTIYF
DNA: TGTGCCATCAGTGAGTTACCGGGAGTCTCTGGAAACACCATATATTTT

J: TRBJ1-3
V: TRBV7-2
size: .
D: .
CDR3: CASSPMGAGNTIYF
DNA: TGTGCCAGCAGCCCCATGGGGGCCGGAAACACCATATATTTT

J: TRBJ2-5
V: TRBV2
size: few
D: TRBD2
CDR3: CASRAGGRGGETQYF
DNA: TGTGCCAGCAGAGCGGGGGGGCGTGGAGGGGAGACCCAGTACTTC

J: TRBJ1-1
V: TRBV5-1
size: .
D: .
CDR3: CASRRDSYSEAFF
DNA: TGCGCCAGCAGAAGAGACAGCTACTCTGAAGCTTTCTTT

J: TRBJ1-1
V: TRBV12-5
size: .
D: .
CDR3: CASGFPNTEAFF
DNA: TGTGCTAGTGGTTTTCCAAACACTGAAGCTTTCTTT

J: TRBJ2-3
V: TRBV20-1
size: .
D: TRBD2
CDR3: CSASPRVAGYTDTQYF
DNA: TGCAGTGCTTCTCCCCGAGTAGCGGGGTATACAGATACGCAGTATTTT

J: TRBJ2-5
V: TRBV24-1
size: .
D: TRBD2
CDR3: CATSDEEGLAERETQYF
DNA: TGTGCCACCAGTGACGAAGAGGGACTAGCGGAAAGAGAGACCCAGTACTTC

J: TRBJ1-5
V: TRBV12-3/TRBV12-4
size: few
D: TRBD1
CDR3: CASSLPGGPTQPQHF
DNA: TGTGCCAGCAGTTTACCAGGGGGTCCCACTCAGCCCCAGCATTTT

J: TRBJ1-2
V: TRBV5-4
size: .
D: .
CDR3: CASSFGGSDGYTF
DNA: TGTGCCAGCAGCTTCGGGGGTAGCGATGGCTACACCTTC

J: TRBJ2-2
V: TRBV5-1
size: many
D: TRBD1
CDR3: CASSLRTGATGELFF
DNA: TGCGCCAGCAGCTTGAGGACAGGAGCCACCGGGGAGCTGTTTTTT

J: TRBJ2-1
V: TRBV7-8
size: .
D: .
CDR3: CASSPRRGGNNEQFF
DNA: TGTGCCAGCAGCCCGCGGAGGGGGGGCAACAATGAGCAGTTCTTC

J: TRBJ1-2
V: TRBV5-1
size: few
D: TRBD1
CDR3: CASSKEATGSSYTF
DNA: TGCGCCAGCAGCAAGGAGGCGACAGGGTCAAGCTACACCTTC

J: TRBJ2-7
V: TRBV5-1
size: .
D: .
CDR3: CASSLNPGTLYEQYF
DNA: TGCGCCAGCAGCTTGAACCCCGGGACACTCTACGAGCAGTACTTC

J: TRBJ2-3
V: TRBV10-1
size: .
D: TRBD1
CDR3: CASSGQGADTQYF
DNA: TGCGCCAGCAGTGGACAGGGGGCAGATACGCAGTATTTT

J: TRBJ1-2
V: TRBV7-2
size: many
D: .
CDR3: CASSPAGYGYTF
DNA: TGTGCCAGCAGCCCGGCAGGCTATGGCTACACCTTC

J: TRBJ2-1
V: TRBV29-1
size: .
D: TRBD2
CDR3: CSVGLAEIDEQFF
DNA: TGCAGCGTGGGACTAGCGGAAATAGATGAGCAGTTCTTC

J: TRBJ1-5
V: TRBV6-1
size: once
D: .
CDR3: CASSEFAGSNQPQHF
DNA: TGTGCCAGCAGTGAGTTTGCAGGGTCCAATCAGCCCCAGCATTTT

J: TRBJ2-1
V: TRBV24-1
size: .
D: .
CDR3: CATSEGPYNEQFF
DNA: TGTGCCACCAGTGAAGGACCCTACAATGAGCAGTTCTTC